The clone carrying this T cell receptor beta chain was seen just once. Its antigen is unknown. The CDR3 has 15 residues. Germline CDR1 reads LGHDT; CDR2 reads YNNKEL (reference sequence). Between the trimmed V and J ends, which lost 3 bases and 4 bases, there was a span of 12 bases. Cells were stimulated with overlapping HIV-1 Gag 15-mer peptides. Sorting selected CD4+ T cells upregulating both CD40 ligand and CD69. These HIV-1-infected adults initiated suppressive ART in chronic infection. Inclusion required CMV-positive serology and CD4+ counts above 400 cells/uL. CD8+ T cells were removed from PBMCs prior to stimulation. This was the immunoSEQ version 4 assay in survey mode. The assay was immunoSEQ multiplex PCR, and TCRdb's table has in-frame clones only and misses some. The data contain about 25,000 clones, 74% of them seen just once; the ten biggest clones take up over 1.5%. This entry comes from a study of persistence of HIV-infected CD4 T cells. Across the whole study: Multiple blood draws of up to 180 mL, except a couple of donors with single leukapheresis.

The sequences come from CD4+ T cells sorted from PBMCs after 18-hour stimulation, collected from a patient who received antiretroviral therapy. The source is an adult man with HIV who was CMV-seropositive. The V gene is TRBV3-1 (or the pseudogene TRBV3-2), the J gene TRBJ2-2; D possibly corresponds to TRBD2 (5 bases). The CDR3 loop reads CASSQPGIGTGELFF. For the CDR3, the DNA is TGTGCCAGCAGCCAGCCGGGGATTGGCACCGGGGAGCTGTTTTTT.